This entry features one TCR beta chain sequence. Its antigen is unknown. This sample was taken from a study of T cells in localized non-small cell lung cancer. Study findings and constraints: Tumor samples were not multi-region, leaving intratumor heterogeneity unexcluded. There were a median around 57 of the top 100 tumor clones appearing in adjacent lung.

Libraries were prepared by immunoSEQ multiplex PCR; TCRdb keeps only in-frame clonotypes and omits some of them. This sample has 130,000 or so clones, with about 89% found just once. The sample consisted of peripheral blood, taken before any cancer treatment. The receptor was isolated from a female donor of 60 years or more with stage I lung adenocarcinoma.

The CDR3 loop reads CASSRAGTGGGYYGYTF. The DNA of the CDR3 is TGTGCCAGCAGCAGGGCCGGGACAGGGGGGGGATACTATGGCTACACCTTC. V and J are TRBV28 and TRBJ1-2; 11 bases are a match to TRBD1. CDR1 and CDR2 (germline): MDHEN, SYDVKM. V gave up 6 bases and J gave up 3 bases; unmatched junction bases: 12. This CDR3 is 17 amino acids long.